This TCR beta chain was recovered during a study of metastatic and nonmetastatic thyroid tumors. On the study more broadly: Repertoires were compared across blood and tumor or nodule tissue from malignant and benign thyroid patients.

Patients had received no treatment of any kind before thyroid surgery. This clone was picked up many times. CDR1 and CDR2 from the germline V gene are LGHNT and FRNRAP. There are 13 residues in the CDR3. Trimming left V 7 bases short and J 4 bases short, with 13 bases between. TCRdb re-called clones from the PCR reads using MiXCR. The data show around 30,000 clones, about 15% seen once. Sequenced input: blood. This receptor was taken from a male donor with papillary thyroid cancer or a benign thyroid nodule (not recorded which). Some clones in this sample may be carry-over from other donors' samples. The rearrangement uses TRBV12-5 and TRBJ1-2; D uncertain. CDR3 bases: TGTGCTAGTGCTCAAAGCGGAACCTATGGCTACACCTTC. Protein sequence: CASAQSGTYGYTF.